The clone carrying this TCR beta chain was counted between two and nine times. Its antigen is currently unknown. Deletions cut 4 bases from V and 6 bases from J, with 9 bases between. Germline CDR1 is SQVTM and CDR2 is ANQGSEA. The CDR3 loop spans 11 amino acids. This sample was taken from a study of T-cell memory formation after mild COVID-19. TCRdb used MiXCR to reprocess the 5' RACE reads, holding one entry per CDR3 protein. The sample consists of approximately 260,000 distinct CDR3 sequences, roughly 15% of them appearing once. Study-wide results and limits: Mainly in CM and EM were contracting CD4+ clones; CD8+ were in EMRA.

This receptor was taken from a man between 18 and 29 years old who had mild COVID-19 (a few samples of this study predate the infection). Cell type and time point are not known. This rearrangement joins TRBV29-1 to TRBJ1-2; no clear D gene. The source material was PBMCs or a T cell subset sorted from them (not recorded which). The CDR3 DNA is TGCAGCGTTGTATGGAGGCATGGCTACACCTTC. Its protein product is CSVVWRHGYTF. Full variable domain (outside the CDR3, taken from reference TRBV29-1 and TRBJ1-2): SAVISQKPSRDICQRGTSLTIQCQVDSQVTMMFWYRQQPGQSLTLIATANQGSEATYESGFVIDKFPISRPNLTFSTLTVSNMSPEDSSIYLCSVVWRHGYTFGSGTRLTVV.